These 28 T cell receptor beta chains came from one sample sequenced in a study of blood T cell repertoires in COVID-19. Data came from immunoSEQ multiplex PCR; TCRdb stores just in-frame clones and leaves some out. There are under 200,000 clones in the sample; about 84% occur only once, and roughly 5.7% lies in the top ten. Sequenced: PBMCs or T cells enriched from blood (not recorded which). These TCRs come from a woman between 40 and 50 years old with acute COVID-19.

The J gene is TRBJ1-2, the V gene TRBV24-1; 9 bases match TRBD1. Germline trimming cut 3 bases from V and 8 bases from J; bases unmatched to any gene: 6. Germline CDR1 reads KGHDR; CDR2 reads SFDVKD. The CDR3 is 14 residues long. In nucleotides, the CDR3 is TGTGCCACCAGTGATCCCAACAGGGGGCACGGCTACACCTTC. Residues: CATSDPNRGHGYTF.

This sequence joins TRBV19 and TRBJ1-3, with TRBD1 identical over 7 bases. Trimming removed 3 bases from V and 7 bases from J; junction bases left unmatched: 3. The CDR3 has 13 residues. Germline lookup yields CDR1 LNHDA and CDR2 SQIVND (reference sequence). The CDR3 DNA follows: TGTGCCAGTAGTATGACAGGGAGGAACACCATATATTTT. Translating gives CASSMTGRNTIYF. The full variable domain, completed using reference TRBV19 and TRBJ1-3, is DGGITQSPKYLFRKEGQNVTLSCEQNLNHDAMYWYRQDPGQGLRLIYYSQIVNDFQKGDIAEGYSVSREKKESFPLTVTSAQKNPTAFYLCASSMTGRNTIYFGEGSWLTVV.

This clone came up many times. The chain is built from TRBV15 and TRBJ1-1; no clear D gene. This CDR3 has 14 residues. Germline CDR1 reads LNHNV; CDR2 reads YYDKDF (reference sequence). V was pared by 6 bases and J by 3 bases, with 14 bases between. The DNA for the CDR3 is TGTGCCACCAGGGACTCCCCAGTGGACACTGAAGCTTTCTTT. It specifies CATRDSPVDTEAFF.

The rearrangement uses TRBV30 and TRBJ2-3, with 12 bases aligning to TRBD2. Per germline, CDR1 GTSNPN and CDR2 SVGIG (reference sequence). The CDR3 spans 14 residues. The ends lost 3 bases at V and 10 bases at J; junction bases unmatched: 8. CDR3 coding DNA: TGTGCCTGGAGCGGGCTAGCGGGAGGGGTGGCGCAGTATTTT. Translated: CAWSGLAGGVAQYF.

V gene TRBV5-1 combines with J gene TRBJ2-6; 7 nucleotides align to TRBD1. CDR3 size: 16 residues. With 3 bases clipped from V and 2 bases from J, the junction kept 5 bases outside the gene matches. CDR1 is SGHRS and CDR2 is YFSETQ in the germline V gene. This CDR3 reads CASSSLQGTGANVLTF. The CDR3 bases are TGCGCCAGCAGCTCCCTACAGGGGACTGGGGCCAACGTCCTGACTTTC.

The CDR3: CSAVSGYTDTQYF. The CDR3 DNA reads TGCAGCGCGGTTAGCGGGTACACAGATACGCAGTATTTT. The rearrangement joins TRBV29-1 to TRBJ2-3; 7 bases are shared with TRBD2. CDR3 length: 13 residues. The germline gives CDR1 SQVTM, CDR2 ANQGSEA. The trim removed 7 bases at V and 2 bases at J, leaving 6 bases unmatched.

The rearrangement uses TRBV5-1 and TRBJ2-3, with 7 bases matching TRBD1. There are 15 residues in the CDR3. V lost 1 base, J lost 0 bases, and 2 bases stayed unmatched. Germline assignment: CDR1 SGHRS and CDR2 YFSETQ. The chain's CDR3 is CASSLKGASTDTQYF. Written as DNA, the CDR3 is TGCGCCAGCAGCTTGAAGGGGGCTAGCACAGATACGCAGTATTTT.

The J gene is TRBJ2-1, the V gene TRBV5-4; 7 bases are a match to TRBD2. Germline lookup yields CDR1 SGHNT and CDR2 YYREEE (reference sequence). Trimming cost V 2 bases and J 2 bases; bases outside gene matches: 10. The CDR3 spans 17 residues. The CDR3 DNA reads TGTGCCAGCAGCTTACCTGGAGCGGGGAGCGCCTACAATGAGCAGTTCTTC. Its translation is CASSLPGAGSAYNEQFF.

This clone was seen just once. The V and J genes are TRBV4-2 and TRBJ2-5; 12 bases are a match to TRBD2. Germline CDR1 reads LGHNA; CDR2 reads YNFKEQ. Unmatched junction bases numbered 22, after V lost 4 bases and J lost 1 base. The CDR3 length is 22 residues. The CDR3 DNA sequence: TGTGCCAGCAGCCCCAAGTTTGGGGGAGGGGCGACTAGCGGGAGTTTCCAAGAGACCCAGTACTTC. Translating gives CASSPKFGGGATSGSFQETQYF.

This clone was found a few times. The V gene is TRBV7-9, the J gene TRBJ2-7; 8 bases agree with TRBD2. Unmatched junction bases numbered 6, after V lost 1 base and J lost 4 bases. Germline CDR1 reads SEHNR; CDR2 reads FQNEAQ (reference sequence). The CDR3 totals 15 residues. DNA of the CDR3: TGTGCCAGCAGCTTAGGTGGACTAGCAGGGTACGAGCAGTACGTC. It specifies CASSLGGLAGYEQYV.

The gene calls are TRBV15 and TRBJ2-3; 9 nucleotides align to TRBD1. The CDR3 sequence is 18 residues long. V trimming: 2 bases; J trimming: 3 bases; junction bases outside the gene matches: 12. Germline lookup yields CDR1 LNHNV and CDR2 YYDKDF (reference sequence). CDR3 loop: CATSRQDRGNLRTDTQYF. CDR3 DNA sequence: TGTGCCACCAGCAGACAGGACAGGGGAAATTTACGAACAGATACGCAGTATTTT.

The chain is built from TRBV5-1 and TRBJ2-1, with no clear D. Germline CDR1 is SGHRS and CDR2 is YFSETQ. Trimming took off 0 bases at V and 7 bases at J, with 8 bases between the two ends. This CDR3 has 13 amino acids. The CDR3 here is CASSLVARNEQFF. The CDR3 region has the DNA TGCGCCAGCAGCTTGGTGGCTAGGAATGAGCAGTTCTTC.

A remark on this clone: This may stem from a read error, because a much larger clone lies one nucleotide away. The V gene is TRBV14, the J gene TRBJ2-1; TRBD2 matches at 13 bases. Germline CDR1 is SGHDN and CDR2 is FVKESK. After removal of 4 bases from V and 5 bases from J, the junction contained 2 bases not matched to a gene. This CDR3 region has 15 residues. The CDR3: CASSPGTSGNNEQFF. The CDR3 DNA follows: TGTGCCAGCAGCCCCGGGACTAGCGGGAACAATGAGCAGTTCTTC.

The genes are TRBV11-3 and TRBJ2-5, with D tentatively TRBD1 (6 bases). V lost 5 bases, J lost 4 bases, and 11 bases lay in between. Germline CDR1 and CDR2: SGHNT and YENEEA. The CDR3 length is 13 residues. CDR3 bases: TGTGCCAGCAGCGCACAGGGTACAGAGACCCAGTACTTC. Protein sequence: CASSAQGTETQYF.

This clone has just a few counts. In DNA, the CDR3 is TGTGCCAGCAGCTTGGCGCCAGATAACTATGGCTACACCTTC. This gives the protein CASSLAPDNYGYTF. This chain links TRBV5-6 with TRBJ1-2, with D unresolved. Between the trimmed V and J ends, which lost 0 bases and 1 base, there was a span of 7 bases. CDR1 is SGHDT, CDR2 YYEEEE, per germline. This CDR3 spans 14 amino acids.

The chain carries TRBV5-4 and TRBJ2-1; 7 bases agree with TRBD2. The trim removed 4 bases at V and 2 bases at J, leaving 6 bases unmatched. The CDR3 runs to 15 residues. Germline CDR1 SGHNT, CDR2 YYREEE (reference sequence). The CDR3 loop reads CASSGGLNPYNEQFF. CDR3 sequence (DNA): TGTGCCAGCAGCGGGGGACTAAACCCCTACAATGAGCAGTTCTTC. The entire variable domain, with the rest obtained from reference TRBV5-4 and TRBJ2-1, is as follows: ETGVTQSPTHLIKTRGQQVTLRCSSQSGHNTVSWYQQALGQGPQFIFQYYREEENGRGNFPPRFSGLQFPNYSSELNVNALELDDSALYLCASSGGLNPYNEQFFGPGTRLTVL.

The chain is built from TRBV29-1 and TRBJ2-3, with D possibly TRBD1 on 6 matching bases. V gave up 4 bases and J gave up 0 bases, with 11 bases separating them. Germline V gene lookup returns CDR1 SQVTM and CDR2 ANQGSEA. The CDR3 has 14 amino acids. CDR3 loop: CSVVGGQSTDTQYF. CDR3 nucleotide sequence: TGCAGCGTTGTGGGCGGACAGAGCACAGATACGCAGTATTTT.

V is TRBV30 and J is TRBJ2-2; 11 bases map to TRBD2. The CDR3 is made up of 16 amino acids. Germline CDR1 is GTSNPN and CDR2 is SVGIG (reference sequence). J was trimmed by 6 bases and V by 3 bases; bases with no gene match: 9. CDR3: CAWSLLTSGKAGELFF. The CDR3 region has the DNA TGTGCCTGGAGCCTTCTGACTAGCGGGAAGGCCGGGGAGCTGTTTTTT.

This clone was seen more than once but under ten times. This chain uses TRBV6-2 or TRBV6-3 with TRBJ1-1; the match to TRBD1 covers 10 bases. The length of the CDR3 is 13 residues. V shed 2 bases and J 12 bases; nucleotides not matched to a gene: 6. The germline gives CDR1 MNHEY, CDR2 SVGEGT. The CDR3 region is CASSYGGTGEPFF. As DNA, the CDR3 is TGTGCCAGCAGTTACGGAGGGACAGGGGAGCCTTTCTTT.

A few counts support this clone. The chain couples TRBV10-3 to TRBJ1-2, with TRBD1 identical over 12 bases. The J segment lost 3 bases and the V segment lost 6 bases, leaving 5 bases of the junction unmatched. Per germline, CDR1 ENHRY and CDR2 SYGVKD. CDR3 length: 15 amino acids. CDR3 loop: CAISAGQGADYGYTF. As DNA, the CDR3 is TGTGCCATCAGCGCGGGACAGGGGGCGGACTATGGCTACACCTTC.

CDR3 sequence reads: CASKAGVSSYEQYF. The CDR3 coding sequence is TGTGCCAGCAAGGCAGGCGTCAGCTCCTACGAGCAGTACTTC. The chain has TRBV7-8 and TRBJ2-7; D is undetermined. CDR3 length: 14 residues. Trimming left V 7 bases short and J 0 bases short, with 13 bases between. Germline CDR1 is SGHVS and CDR2 is FQNEAQ.

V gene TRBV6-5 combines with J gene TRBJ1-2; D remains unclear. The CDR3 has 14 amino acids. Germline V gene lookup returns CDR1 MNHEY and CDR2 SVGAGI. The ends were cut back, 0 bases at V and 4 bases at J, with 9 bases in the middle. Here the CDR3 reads CASSYSSASYGYTF. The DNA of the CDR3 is TGTGCCAGCAGTTACTCGAGTGCCTCCTATGGCTACACCTTC.

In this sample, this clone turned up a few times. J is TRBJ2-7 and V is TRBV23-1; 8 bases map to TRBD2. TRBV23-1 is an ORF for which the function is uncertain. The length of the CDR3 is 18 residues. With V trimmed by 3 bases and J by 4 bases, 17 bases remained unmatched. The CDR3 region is CASSHRGPPQRERYEQYF. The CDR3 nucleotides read TGCGCCAGCAGTCATCGGGGACCGCCGCAGCGGGAGAGGTACGAGCAGTACTTC.

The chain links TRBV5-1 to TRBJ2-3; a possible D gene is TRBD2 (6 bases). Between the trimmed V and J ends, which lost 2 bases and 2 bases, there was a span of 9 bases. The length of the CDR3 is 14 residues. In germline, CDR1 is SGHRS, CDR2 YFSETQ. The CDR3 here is CASSLGGATDTQYF. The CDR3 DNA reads TGCGCCAGCAGCTTAGGCGGGGCCACAGATACGCAGTATTTT. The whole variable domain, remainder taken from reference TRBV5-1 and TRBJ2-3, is KAGVTQTPRYLIKTRGQQVTLSCSPISGHRSVSWYQQTPGQGLQFLFEYFSETQRNKGNFPGRFSGRQFSNSRSEMNVSTLELGDSALYLCASSLGGATDTQYFGPGTRLTVL.

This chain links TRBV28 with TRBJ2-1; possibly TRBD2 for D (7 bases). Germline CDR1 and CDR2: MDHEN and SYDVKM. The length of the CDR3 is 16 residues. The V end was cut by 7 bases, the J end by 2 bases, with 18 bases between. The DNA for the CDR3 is TGTGCCAGCACCGAGGGGGGCGGGAGTGCCTACAATGAGCAGTTCTTC. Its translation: CASTEGGGSAYNEQFF.

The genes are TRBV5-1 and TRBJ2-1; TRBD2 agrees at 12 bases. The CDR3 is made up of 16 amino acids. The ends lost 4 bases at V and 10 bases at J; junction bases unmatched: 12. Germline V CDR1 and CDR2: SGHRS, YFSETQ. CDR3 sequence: CASSRILAGGPREQFF. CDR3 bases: TGCGCCAGCAGCCGGATTCTAGCGGGAGGGCCGAGGGAGCAGTTCTTC.

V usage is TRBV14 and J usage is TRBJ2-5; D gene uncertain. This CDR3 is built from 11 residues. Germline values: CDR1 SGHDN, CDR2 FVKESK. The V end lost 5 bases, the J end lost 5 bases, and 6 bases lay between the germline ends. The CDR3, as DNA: TGTGCCAGCAGCGTCGGGGAGACCCAGTACTTC. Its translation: CASSVGETQYF.

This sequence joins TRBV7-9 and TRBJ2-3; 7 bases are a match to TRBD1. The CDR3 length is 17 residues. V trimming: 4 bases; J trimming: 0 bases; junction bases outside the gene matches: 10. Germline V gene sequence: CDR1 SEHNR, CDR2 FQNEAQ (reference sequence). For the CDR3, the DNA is TGTGCCAGCAGCTCGATCTTTCGGACAGGAAGCACAGATACGCAGTATTTT. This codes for CASSSIFRTGSTDTQYF. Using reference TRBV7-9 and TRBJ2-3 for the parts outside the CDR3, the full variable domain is DTGVSQNPRHKITKRGQNVTFRCDPISEHNRLYWYRQTLGQGPEFLTYFQNEAQLEKSRLLSDRFSAERPKGSFSTLEIQRTEQGDSAMYLCASSSIFRTGSTDTQYFGPGTRLTVL.